Given below is one T cell receptor beta chain in context. The sample comes from a study of cytomegalovirus exposure and HLA in healthy donors. The PCR ran on 60 Vbeta and 13 Jbeta primers. Here immunoSEQ multiplex PCR was the method, and the copy in TCRdb shows in-frame clones only, minus some. The sample comprises some 190,000 clones, about three quarters of which are singletons, and around 1.5% rests with the top ten. With 8 bases clipped from V and 6 bases from J, the junction kept 6 bases outside the gene matches. CDR1 and CDR2 (germline): MDHEN, SYDVKM. The CDR3 extends over 13 amino acids. The TCR sequence derives from a man in his late teens or twenties in good health and CMV-seronegative. The chain joins TRBV28 to TRBJ1-1; TRBD1 aligns across 10 bases. Sample: PBMCs. The CDR3 spells CASLDRGLSEAFF. As DNA, the CDR3 is TGTGCCAGCTTAGACAGGGGGCTGTCTGAAGCTTTCTTT. Full variable domain (rest looked up from reference TRBV28 and TRBJ1-1): DVKVTQSSRYLVKRTGEKVFLECVQDMDHENMFWYRQDPGLGLRLIYFSYDVKMKEKGDIPEGYSVSREKKERFSLILESASTNQTSMYLCASLDRGLSEAFFGQGTRLTVV.